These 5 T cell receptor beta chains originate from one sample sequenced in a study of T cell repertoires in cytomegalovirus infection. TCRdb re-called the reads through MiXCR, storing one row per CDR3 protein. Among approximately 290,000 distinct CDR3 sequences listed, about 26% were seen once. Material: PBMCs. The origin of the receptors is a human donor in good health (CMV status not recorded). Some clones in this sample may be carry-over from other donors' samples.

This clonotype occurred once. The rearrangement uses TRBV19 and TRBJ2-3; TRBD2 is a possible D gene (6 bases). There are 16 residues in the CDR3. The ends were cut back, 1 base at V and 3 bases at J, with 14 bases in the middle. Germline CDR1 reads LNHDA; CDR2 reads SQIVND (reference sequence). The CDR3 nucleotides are TGTGCCAGTAGTATAGTGGCGGGATTTTGGACAGATACGCAGTATTTT. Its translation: CASSIVAGFWTDTQYF.

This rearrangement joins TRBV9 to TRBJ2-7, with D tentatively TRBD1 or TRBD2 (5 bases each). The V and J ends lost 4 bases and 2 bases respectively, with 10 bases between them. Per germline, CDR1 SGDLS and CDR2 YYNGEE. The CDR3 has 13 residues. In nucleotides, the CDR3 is TGTGCCAGCAGCATGGGACGGCCCTACGAGCAGTACTTC. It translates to CASSMGRPYEQYF.

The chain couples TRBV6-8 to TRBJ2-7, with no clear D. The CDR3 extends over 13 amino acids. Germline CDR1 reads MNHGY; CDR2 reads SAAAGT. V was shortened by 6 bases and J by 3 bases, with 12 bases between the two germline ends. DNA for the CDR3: TGTGCCAGCAGGACGGGCCGAAACTACGAGCAGTACTTC. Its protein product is CASRTGRNYEQYF.

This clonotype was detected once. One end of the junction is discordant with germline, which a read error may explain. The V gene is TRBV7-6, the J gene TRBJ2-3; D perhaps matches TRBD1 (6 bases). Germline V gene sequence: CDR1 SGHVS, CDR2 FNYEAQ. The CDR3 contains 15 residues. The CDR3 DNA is TGTGCTAGCAGTTTCGGGACACCCGGCACAGATACGCAGTATTTT. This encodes CASSFGTPGTDTQYF.

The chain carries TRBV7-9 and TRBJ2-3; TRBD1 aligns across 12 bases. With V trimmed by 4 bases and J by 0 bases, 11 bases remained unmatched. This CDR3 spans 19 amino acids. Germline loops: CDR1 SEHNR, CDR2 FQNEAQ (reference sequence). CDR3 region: CASSSRDRGRAGSTDTQYF. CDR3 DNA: TGTGCCAGCAGCTCCCGGGACAGGGGGCGAGCGGGGAGCACAGATACGCAGTATTTT.